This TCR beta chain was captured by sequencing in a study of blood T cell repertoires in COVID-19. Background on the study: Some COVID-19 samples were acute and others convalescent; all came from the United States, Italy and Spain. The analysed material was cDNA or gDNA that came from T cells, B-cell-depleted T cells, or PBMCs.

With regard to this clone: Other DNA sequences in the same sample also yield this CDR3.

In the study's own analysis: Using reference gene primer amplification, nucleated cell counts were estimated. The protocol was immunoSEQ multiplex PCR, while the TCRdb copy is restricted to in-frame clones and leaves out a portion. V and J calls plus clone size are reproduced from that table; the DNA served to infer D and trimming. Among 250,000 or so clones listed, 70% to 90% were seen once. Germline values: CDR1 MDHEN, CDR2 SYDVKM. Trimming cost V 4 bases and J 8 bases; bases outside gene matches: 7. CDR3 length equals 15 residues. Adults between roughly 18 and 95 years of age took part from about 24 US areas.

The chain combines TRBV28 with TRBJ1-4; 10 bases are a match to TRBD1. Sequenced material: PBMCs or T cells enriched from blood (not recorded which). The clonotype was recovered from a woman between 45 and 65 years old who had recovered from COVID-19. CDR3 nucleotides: TGTGCCAGCAGTTCCGCCGGGACAGGGGACGAAAAACTGTTTTTT. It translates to CASSSAGTGDEKLFF.